Given below is one TCR beta chain in context. The data are from a study of blood T cell repertoires in COVID-19. Whole-study context: Material from acute and convalescent COVID-19 was sourced from the United States, Italy and Spain. T cells, B-cell-depleted T cells, or PBMCs provided the cDNA or gDNA that served as material.

CDR1 and CDR2 from the germline V gene are SGHTA and FQGNSA. CDR3 length: 12 amino acids. The V end lost 5 bases, the J end lost 10 bases, and 12 bases lay between the germline ends. As processed by the authors: Quantification of nucleated cells was approximated via reference gene primer amplification. Using immunoSEQ multiplex PCR, the repertoire was profiled, and TCRdb retains in-frame clones only, with some absent. Clone size and V and J calls were adopted from that table, with D and trimming inferred from the DNA. The sample lists 150,000 to 200,000 clones, around 87% occurring once. This chain links TRBV7-2 with TRBJ2-1; tentative D call: TRBD2 (5 bases). The receptor was isolated from a man aged 35-49 years with active or convalescent COVID-19. Sequenced: peripheral blood. The chain's CDR3 is CASSLGGLEQFF. CDR3 coding DNA: TGTGCCAGCAGCCTAGGAGGACTGGAGCAGTTCTTC.